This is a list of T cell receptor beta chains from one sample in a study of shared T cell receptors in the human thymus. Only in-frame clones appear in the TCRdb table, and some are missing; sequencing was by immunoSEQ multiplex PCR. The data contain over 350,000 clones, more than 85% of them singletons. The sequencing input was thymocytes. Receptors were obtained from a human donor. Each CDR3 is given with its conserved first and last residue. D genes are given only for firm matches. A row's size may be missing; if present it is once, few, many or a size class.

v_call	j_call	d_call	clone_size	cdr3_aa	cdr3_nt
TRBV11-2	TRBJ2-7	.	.	CATESPYEQYF	TGTGCTACGGAGAGTCCCTACGAGCAGTACTTC
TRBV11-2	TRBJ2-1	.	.	CASSLDGPSANEQFF	TGTGCCAGCAGCTTAGACGGGCCTAGCGCTAATGAGCAGTTCTTC
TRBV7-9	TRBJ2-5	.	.	CASTTARRVPQETQYF	TGTGCCAGCACCACAGCGAGGAGGGTGCCTCAAGAGACCCAGTACTTC
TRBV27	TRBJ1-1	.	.	CASSLTAGIRNTEAFF	TGTGCCAGCAGTTTAACGGCAGGGATTAGGAACACTGAAGCTTTCTTT
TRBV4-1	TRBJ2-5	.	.	CASSQQIGVETQYF	TGCGCCAGCAGCCAACAAATAGGGGTAGAGACCCAGTACTTC
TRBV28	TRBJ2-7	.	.	CAHCLGGAWNEQYF	TGTGCCCATTGCCTAGGGGGGGCGTGGAACGAGCAGTACTTC
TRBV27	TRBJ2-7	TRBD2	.	CASSLLAGGYEQYF	TGTGCCAGCAGTTTGCTAGCGGGAGGCTACGAGCAGTACTTC
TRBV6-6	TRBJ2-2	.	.	CASEQDTGELFF	TGTGCCAGCGAACAGGACACCGGGGAGCTGTTTTTT
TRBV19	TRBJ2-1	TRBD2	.	CASSIFPSFSGRSYNEQFF	TGTGCCAGTAGTATCTTCCCCTCTTTTAGCGGGAGATCCTACAATGAGCAGTTCTTC
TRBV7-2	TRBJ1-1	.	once	CASSLPGSRNTEAFF	TGTGCCAGCAGCTTACCAGGGAGCCGGAACACTGAAGCTTTCTTT
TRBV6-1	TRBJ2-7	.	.	CASSVSGAGEQYF	TGTGCCAGCAGTGTTAGCGGCGCGGGCGAGCAGTACTTC
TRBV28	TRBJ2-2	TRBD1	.	CASSLRDRGKTGELFF	TGTGCCAGCAGTTTGCGGGACAGGGGTAAAACCGGGGAGCTGTTTTTT
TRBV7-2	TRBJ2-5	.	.	CASSKRDEYEETQYF	TGTGCCAGCAGCAAGAGGGACGAGTATGAAGAGACCCAGTACTTC
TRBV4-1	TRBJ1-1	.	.	CASSQDLAVGGPMNTEAFF	TGCGCCAGCAGCCAAGATCTGGCAGTCGGGGGACCCATGAACACTGAAGCTTTCTTT
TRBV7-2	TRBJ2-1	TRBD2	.	CASSSAGRTYNEQFF	TGTGCCAGCAGTTCAGCGGGAAGGACCTACAATGAGCAGTTCTTC
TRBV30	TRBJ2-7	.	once	CAWSSRQPSSYEQYF	TGTGCCTGGAGTTCAAGACAGCCTAGCTCCTACGAGCAGTACTTC
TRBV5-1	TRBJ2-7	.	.	CASSLDRSLYEQYF	TGCGCCAGCAGCTTGGATAGATCTCTCTACGAGCAGTACTTC
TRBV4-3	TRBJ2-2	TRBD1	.	CASSLRPKVQGEELFF	TGCGCCAGCAGCCTCCGTCCGAAGGTTCAGGGGGAGGAGCTGTTTTTT
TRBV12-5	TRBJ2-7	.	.	CASASVSRGSYEQYF	TGTGCTAGTGCTTCTGTGTCCAGGGGATCCTACGAGCAGTACTTC
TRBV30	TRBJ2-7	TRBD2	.	CAWSVSGGSSLLWEQYF	TGTGCCTGGAGTGTATCTGGCGGGAGCTCCCTACTCTGGGAGCAGTACTTC
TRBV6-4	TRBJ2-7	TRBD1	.	CASSARDRLYYEQYF	TGTGCCAGCAGTGCCCGGGACAGACTTTACTACGAGCAGTACTTC
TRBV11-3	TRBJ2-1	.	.	CASSLGRDPYNEQFF	TGTGCCAGCAGCTTAGGTCGGGACCCCTACAATGAGCAGTTCTTC
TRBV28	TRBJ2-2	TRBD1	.	CASSPQGQSNTGELFF	TGTGCCAGCAGTCCTCAGGGACAGTCAAACACCGGGGAGCTGTTTTTT
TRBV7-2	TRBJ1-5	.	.	CASSSETGSNQPQHF	TGTGCCAGCAGCTCCGAAACAGGTAGCAATCAGCCCCAGCATTTT
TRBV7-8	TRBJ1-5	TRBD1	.	CASSFFRTGGSGSNQPQHF	TGTGCCAGCAGCTTCTTTAGGACAGGGGGGAGTGGGAGCAATCAGCCCCAGCATTTT
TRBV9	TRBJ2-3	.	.	CASSPFSGLLHTQYF	TGTGCCAGCAGCCCTTTCTCGGGCCTCCTACATACGCAGTATTTT
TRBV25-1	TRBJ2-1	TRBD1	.	CASSESSQGDFNEQFF	TGTGCCAGCAGTGAATCCTCCCAGGGGGATTTCAATGAGCAGTTCTTC
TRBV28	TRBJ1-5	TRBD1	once	CASSSRDRNQPQHF	TGTGCCAGCAGTTCTAGGGACAGAAATCAGCCCCAGCATTTT
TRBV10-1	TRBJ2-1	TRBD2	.	CASSVSGSLNEQFF	TGCGCCAGCAGTGTTAGCGGGAGCCTGAATGAGCAGTTCTTC
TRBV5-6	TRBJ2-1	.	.	CASSLVGHDRGNEQFF	TGTGCCAGCAGCTTGGTGGGTCACGATAGAGGGAATGAGCAGTTCTTC
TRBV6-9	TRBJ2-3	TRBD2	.	CASSTKREYDTQYF	TGTGCCAGCAGTACTAAGCGGGAGTATGATACGCAGTATTTT